The clone carrying this TCR beta chain was recorded many times. This CDR3 comprises 12 residues. V was pared by 5 bases and J by 8 bases, with 10 bases between. These data originate in a study of read filtering for tumor transcriptome and immune sequencing. Looking at the study overall: By R-ISS, stages I, II and III held 8, 16 and 7 patients.

The library was built from about 0.4 ug RNA with molecular barcoded adaptors for alpha/delta and beta/gamma chains. From the reads, TCRdb called clonotypes with MiXCR, one entry per CDR3 protein. The table records tens of thousands of distinct CDR3 sequences, approximately 18% of them present only once. Sequencing input: a population of CD138-negative cells sorted from bone marrow. The chain joins TRBV12-3 or TRBV12-4 to TRBJ1-5; D unresolved. This sequence originates from a donor aged 40 or over with multiple myeloma. CDR3 DNA sequence: TGTGCCAGCAGTCAACTGAAGGAGCCCCAGCATTTT. Residues: CASSQLKEPQHF.